The 21 T cell receptor beta chains in this list originate from one sample, sequenced in a study of shared clonotypes between healthy human individuals. Method: immunoSEQ multiplex PCR; TCRdb's copy keeps in-frame clones and lacks some. The sample contains about 2.3 million clones, more than 85% of which appear only once. The sequenced sample consisted of naive CD4+ T cells from PBMCs. Subset in this sample: CD45RA+ positively selected. The receptors originated from a man between 18 and 29 years old in good health. Some clones in this sample may be carry-over from other donors' samples.

V is TRBV2 and J is TRBJ1-1; tentative D call: TRBD1 (5 bases). CDR1 and CDR2 from the germline V gene are SNHLY and FYNNEI. The CDR3 is 14 residues long. Trimming took 6 bases from V and 11 from J, leaving 22 bases between them. The CDR3 spells CASRAEGVTPLAFF. In DNA, the CDR3 is TGTGCCAGCAGAGCCGAAGGGGTAACGCCTTTGGCTTTCTTT.

J is TRBJ1-4 and V is TRBV5-1; D remains unclear. The V gene lost 2 bases and the J gene lost 0 bases, with 8 bases spanning the gap. The CDR3 contains 15 residues. Germline CDR1 and CDR2: SGHRS and YFSETQ. The CDR3 spells CASSFDGSTNEKLFF. CDR3 nucleotides: TGCGCCAGCAGCTTCGACGGATCAACTAATGAAAAACTGTTTTTT.

The CDR3 DNA reads TGTGCTAGTGGACCCGACGGTGACACTGAAGCTTTCTTT. Amino acid sequence: CASGPDGDTEAFF. V gene TRBV12-5 combines with J gene TRBJ1-1; D ambiguous. Trimming removed 6 bases from V and 3 bases from J, with 11 bases in between. The germline gives CDR1 LGHNT, CDR2 FRNRAP. This CDR3 comprises 13 residues.

The genes are TRBV29-1 and TRBJ2-1; the D gene is possibly TRBD1 (5 bases). The CDR3 is 14 residues long. The V gene lost 6 bases and the J gene lost 1 base, with 13 bases spanning the gap. Germline V lookup: CDR1 SQVTM, CDR2 ANQGSEA. The CDR3 nucleotides are TGCAGCGTCCCTTACAGGCTATCCTACAATGAGCAGTTCTTC. Translation: CSVPYRLSYNEQFF.

The rearrangement uses TRBV6-9 and TRBJ2-7, with 10 bases lining up with TRBD2. J gave up 6 bases and V 2 bases, and 13 bases lay outside the gene matches. CDR1 and CDR2 from the germline V gene are MNHGY and SVAAGI. This CDR3 region has 17 residues. This CDR3 reads CASSYPASGSSWGEQYF. The CDR3 coding sequence is TGTGCCAGCAGTTATCCGGCTAGCGGGAGTAGTTGGGGCGAGCAGTACTTC.

The CDR3 here is CASSQGGRESTDTQYF. For the CDR3, the DNA is TGCGCCAGCAGCCAAGGGGGACGGGAAAGCACAGATACGCAGTATTTT. V usage is TRBV4-1 and J usage is TRBJ2-3; the D gene could be TRBD1 or TRBD2 (5 bases each). The V end lost 1 base, the J end lost 0 bases, and 11 bases lay between the germline ends. The germline gives CDR1 MGHRA, CDR2 YSYEKL. This CDR3 comprises 16 residues.

The V and J genes are TRBV5-1 and TRBJ1-5; perhaps TRBD1 as D (6 bases). This CDR3 has 14 residues. Trimming cost V 0 bases and J 11 bases, with 15 bases left between them. CDR1 is SGHRS, CDR2 YFSETQ, per germline. The CDR3 region is CASSLAAGAEAQHF. The CDR3 nucleotides read TGCGCCAGCAGCTTGGCGGCAGGGGCTGAAGCCCAGCATTTT.

V is TRBV28 and J is TRBJ2-7, with 10 bases aligning to TRBD1. The junction had 7 bases not matched to a gene; V was cut back by 8 bases and J by 6 bases. Germline CDR1 and CDR2: MDHEN and SYDVKM. The length of the CDR3 is 13 residues. Here the CDR3 reads CASLDRGQGEQYF. The DNA for the CDR3 is TGTGCCAGCCTCGACAGGGGGCAAGGCGAGCAGTACTTC.

The chain uses TRBV14 and TRBJ2-3; maybe TRBD2 (6 bases). There are 15 residues in the CDR3. Trimming removed 6 bases at V and 7 bases at J, with 20 bases between. The germline gives CDR1 SGHDN, CDR2 FVKESK. CDR3 region: CASSLPGTGVNTQYF. In nucleotides, the CDR3 is TGTGCCAGCAGTTTACCCGGGACTGGAGTTAATACGCAGTATTTT.

This sequence joins TRBV28 and TRBJ2-1; 9 bases line up with TRBD1. This CDR3 is built from 14 residues. Germline CDR1 reads MDHEN; CDR2 reads SYDVKM. V lost 7 bases to trimming and J lost 3 bases; unmatched junction nucleotides: 4. CDR3 bases: TGTGCCAGCACCGGGACAGGGATCTACAATGAGCAGTTCTTC. Translating gives CASTGTGIYNEQFF. Together with reference TRBV28 and TRBJ2-1, the CDR3 gives the full variable domain: DVKVTQSSRYLVKRTGEKVFLECVQDMDHENMFWYRQDPGLGLRLIYFSYDVKMKEKGDIPEGYSVSREKKERFSLILESASTNQTSMYLCASTGTGIYNEQFFGPGTRLTVL.

This clone has only a few counts. V usage is TRBV6-4 and J usage is TRBJ2-2; TRBD2 agrees at 10 bases. This CDR3 contains 15 residues. The germline CDR1 and CDR2 sequences are MRHNA and SNTAGT. Germline trimming cut 4 bases from V and 3 bases from J; bases unmatched to any gene: 2. The CDR3, as DNA: TGTGCCAGCAGTGCCCTAGCGGGGGACACCGGGGAGCTGTTTTTT. This gives the protein CASSALAGDTGELFF.

The rearrangement joins TRBV6-6 to TRBJ1-2; D is unclear. CDR3 length equals 15 residues. Trimming took off 2 bases at V and 2 bases at J, with 12 bases between the two ends. Germline loops: CDR1 MNHNY, CDR2 SVGAGI (reference sequence). CDR3 DNA: TGTGCCAGCAGTTACACGCGCGTGGGGAACTATGGCTACACCTTC. The encoded protein is CASSYTRVGNYGYTF.

The table lists this clone with a few counts. The rearrangement links TRBV10-1 to TRBJ1-5; D unresolved. Germline V gene sequence: CDR1 WNHNN, CDR2 SYGVQD (reference sequence). V lost 2 bases to trimming and J lost 8 bases, with 7 bases between them. The CDR3 length is 12 residues. CDR3: CASSERGEPQHF. CDR3 nucleotides: TGCGCCAGCAGTGAGCGGGGTGAGCCCCAGCATTTT.

The chain carries TRBV28 and TRBJ2-7; D assignment may be TRBD1 or TRBD2 (5 bases each). Trimming stripped 4 bases from V and 2 bases from J, with 18 bases between. This CDR3 comprises 16 residues. Germline V gene sequence: CDR1 MDHEN, CDR2 SYDVKM. CDR3 nucleotides: TGTGCCAGCAGTTCCCGACGGGGCAAAATTACCTACGAGCAGTACTTC. Translating it yields CASSSRRGKITYEQYF.

V gene TRBV7-3 combines with J gene TRBJ2-1, with D maybe TRBD2 (5 bases). The germline CDR1 and CDR2 sequences are SGHTA and FQGTGA. Trimming pared 0 bases from V and 10 bases from J, leaving 10 bases between. The CDR3 is 13 residues long. The CDR3 spells CASSLTPSLEQFF. The CDR3 bases are TGTGCCAGCAGCTTAACTCCTAGCCTAGAGCAGTTCTTC.

The genes are TRBV6-6 and TRBJ2-2, with D possibly TRBD1 on 5 matching bases. CDR1 MNHNY and CDR2 SVGAGI come from the germline V gene (reference sequence). V lost 5 bases and J lost 5, with 9 bases in between. This CDR3 comprises 13 residues. The CDR3 region is CASSQGSTGELFF. CDR3 coding DNA: TGTGCCAGCAGTCAGGGTTCTACCGGGGAGCTGTTTTTT.

The rearrangement links TRBV5-1 to TRBJ2-1; D gene ambiguous. CDR1 and CDR2 (germline): SGHRS, YFSETQ. Trimming took off 2 bases at V and 8 bases at J, with 8 bases between the two ends. The CDR3 is made up of 12 amino acids. This CDR3 reads CASSFSRDEQFF. CDR3 nucleotides: TGCGCCAGCAGCTTTAGTCGGGATGAGCAGTTCTTC.

On this clone: The sample contains more than one DNA sequence encoding this CDR3. The chain couples TRBV27 to TRBJ2-7; possibly TRBD1 for D (6 bases). Trimming left V 4 bases short and J 0 bases short, with 7 bases between. The CDR3 contains 13 residues. CDR1 and CDR2 from the germline V gene are MNHEY and SMNVEV (reference sequence). This chain's CDR3 is CASSSQGSYEQYF. DNA of the CDR3: TGTGCCAGCAGTTCACAGGGCTCCTACGAGCAGTACTTC.

This clone was picked up a small number of times. The V gene is TRBV29-1, the J gene TRBJ1-5; D call uncertain. The ends were cut back, 4 bases at V and 1 base at J, with 11 bases in the middle. The CDR3 sequence is 14 residues long. The germline gives CDR1 SQVTM, CDR2 ANQGSEA. The CDR3 DNA follows: TGCAGCGTTGTGTTCGGCGGAAGCAATCAGCCCCAGCATTTT. Amino acids: CSVVFGGSNQPQHF.

The chain uses TRBV7-9 and TRBJ2-3, with unresolved D. V was pared by 8 bases and J by 2 bases, with 14 bases between. Germline CDR1 and CDR2: SEHNR and FQNEAQ (reference sequence). There are 14 residues in the CDR3. The CDR3 nucleotides are TGTGCCAGCGAAGTCTCCCAAGACACAGATACGCAGTATTTT. Amino acids: CASEVSQDTDTQYF. Combining the CDR3 with reference TRBV7-9 and TRBJ2-3 gives the whole variable domain DTGVSQNPRHKITKRGQNVTFRCDPISEHNRLYWYRQTLGQGPEFLTYFQNEAQLEKSRLLSDRFSAERPKGSFSTLEIQRTEQGDSAMYLCASEVSQDTDTQYFGPGTRLTVL.

The CDR3 DNA follows: TGTGCCACCAGCAGAGCCCCCTGGGCTAACCCCGGGGAGCTGTTTTTT. This codes for CATSRAPWANPGELFF. This sequence joins TRBV15 and TRBJ2-2; D unclear. Deletions cut 1 base from V and 6 bases from J, with 15 bases between. The CDR3 spans 16 residues. Germline V lookup: CDR1 LNHNV, CDR2 YYDKDF (reference sequence). Full variable domain (remainder filled in from reference TRBV15 and TRBJ2-2): DAMVIQNPRYQVTQFGKPVTLSCSQTLNHNVMYWYQQKSSQAPKLLFHYYDKDFNNEADTPDNFQSRRPNTSFCFLDIRSPGLGDTAMYLCATSRAPWANPGELFFGEGSRLTVL.